These T cell receptor beta chains were read from a single sample in a study of shared clonotypes between healthy human individuals. The table came from immunoSEQ multiplex PCR; TCRdb's copy has only in-frame clones and leaves some out. The sample includes 850,000 to 1,200,000 clones, about 74% of them seen just once. Sequencing was done on a sample of memory CD4+ T cells sorted from blood. Every receptor here comes from a man between 18 and 35 years old in good health. Each CDR3 is given with its conserved first and last residue. D genes are given only for firm matches. A row's size may be missing; if present it is once, few, many or a size class.

V: TRBV19
D: .
J: TRBJ1-5
size: .
DNA: TGTGCCAGTAGTATTCGGACGGAGAATCAGCCCCAGCATTTT
CDR3: CASSIRTENQPQHF

V: TRBV4-1
D: .
J: TRBJ2-7
size: once
DNA: TGCGCCAGCAGCCAAGGGATGTCCTACGAGCAGTACTTC
CDR3: CASSQGMSYEQYF

V: TRBV27
D: .
J: TRBJ2-5
size: .
DNA: TGTGCCAGTTCTGCGGGGTTCGGGACCCAGTACTTC
CDR3: CASSAGFGTQYF

V: TRBV2
D: .
J: TRBJ1-2
size: .
DNA: TGTGCCAGCAGTGAAGCGGCCAGGGCTCCCTATGGCTACACCTTC
CDR3: CASSEAARAPYGYTF

V: TRBV11-2
D: TRBD1
J: TRBJ2-2
size: .
DNA: TGTGCCAGCAGCTCGGTGGACAGGGTGAGGACCGGGGAGCTGTTTTTT
CDR3: CASSSVDRVRTGELFF

V: TRBV5-4
D: TRBD2
J: TRBJ2-5
size: .
DNA: TGTGCCAGCAGCCACGGGACTAGACAAGAGACCCAGTACTTC
CDR3: CASSHGTRQETQYF

V: TRBV4-3
D: .
J: TRBJ1-2
size: .
DNA: TGCGCCAGCAGCCCTGGGGATTACAGTCCCTATGGCTACACCTTC
CDR3: CASSPGDYSPYGYTF

V: TRBV15
D: TRBD1
J: TRBJ2-7
size: .
DNA: TGTGCCACCAGCAGGGATCCACAGGGGGCGTGGGAGCAGTACTTC
CDR3: CATSRDPQGAWEQYF

V: TRBV7-2
D: .
J: TRBJ1-1
size: few
DNA: TGTGCCAGCAGTCATAGATACACTGAAGCTTTCTTT
CDR3: CASSHRYTEAFF

V: TRBV6-4
D: TRBD1
J: TRBJ2-7
size: .
DNA: TGTGCCAGCAGTGACCATTATACAGGGGGCGGGATATACGAGCAGTACTTC
CDR3: CASSDHYTGGGIYEQYF

V: TRBV30
D: .
J: TRBJ1-2
size: .
DNA: TGTGCCTGGAGGAAACAGAGAGAACCTTACACCTTC
CDR3: CAWRKQREPYTF

V: TRBV7-6
D: .
J: TRBJ2-5
size: .
DNA: TGTGCCAGCAGCCCGTTTTTGGGCGGGGTCGGAGAGACCCAGTACTTC
CDR3: CASSPFLGGVGETQYF